This TCR beta chain was captured by sequencing in a study of blood T cell repertoires in COVID-19. The ends were cut back, 0 bases at V and 9 bases at J, with 26 bases in the middle. Germline V gene data show CDR1 as MGHRA and CDR2 as YSYEKL. This CDR3 region has 18 residues. TCRdb's table, derived via immunoSEQ multiplex PCR, lists solely in-frame clones and lacks some. The sample lists over 150,000 clones, about 86% occurring once. Which cohort a participant joined came from the clinical history participants gave. All recovered Cohort 3 donors got two negative PCRs, got clearance, or saw symptom resolution.

The chain employs TRBV4-1 and TRBJ1-1; D perhaps matches TRBD1 (6 bases). This clonotype was sampled from a man aged 40-55 years who had recovered from COVID-19. The source material was PBMCs or T cells enriched from blood (not recorded which). The CDR3 DNA reads as TGCGCCAGCAGCCAAGATTCGAGTATGTGGACAGACCGATTTAAAGCTTTCTTT. Translation: CASSQDSSMWTDRFKAFF.